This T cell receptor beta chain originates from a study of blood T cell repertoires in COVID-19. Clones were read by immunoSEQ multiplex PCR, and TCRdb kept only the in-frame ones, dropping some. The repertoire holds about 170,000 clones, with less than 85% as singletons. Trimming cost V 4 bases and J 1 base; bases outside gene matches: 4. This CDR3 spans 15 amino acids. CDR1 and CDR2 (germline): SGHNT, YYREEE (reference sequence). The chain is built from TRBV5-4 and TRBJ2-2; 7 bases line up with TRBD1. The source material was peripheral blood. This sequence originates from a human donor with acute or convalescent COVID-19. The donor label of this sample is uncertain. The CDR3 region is CASSLDRENTGELFF. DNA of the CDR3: TGTGCCAGCAGCCTTGACAGGGAGAACACCGGGGAGCTGTTTTTT.